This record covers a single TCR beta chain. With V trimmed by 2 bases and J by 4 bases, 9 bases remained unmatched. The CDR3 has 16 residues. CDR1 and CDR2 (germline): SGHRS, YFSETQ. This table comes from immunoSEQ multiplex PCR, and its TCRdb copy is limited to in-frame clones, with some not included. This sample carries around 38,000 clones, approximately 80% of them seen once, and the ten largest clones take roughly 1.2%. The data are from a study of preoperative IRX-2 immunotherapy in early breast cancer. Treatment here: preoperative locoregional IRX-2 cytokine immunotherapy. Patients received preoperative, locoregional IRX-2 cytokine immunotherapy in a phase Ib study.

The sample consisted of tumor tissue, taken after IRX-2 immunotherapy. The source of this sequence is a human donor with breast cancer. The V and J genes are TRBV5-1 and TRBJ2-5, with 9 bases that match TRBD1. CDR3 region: CASSFGQGFVLETQYF. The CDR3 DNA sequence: TGCGCCAGCAGCTTTGGACAGGGGTTCGTGTTAGAGACCCAGTACTTC.